The rows below give T cell receptor beta chains drawn from one sample of a study of blood T cell repertoires in COVID-19. Here immunoSEQ multiplex PCR was the method, and the copy in TCRdb shows in-frame clones only, minus some. The table has 56,000 or so clones, 91% seen once; the top ten hold roughly 6%. The sequenced material came from peripheral blood. The receptors were sampled from a man between 50 and 59 years old with active COVID-19. Both conserved end residues are part of each CDR3. Fields, in order: J gene, clone size, D gene, V gene, CDR3 protein, CDR3 DNA. D genes are given only for firm matches. Not all rows give a size; the values are once, few, many and, for expanded clones, a class.

TRBJ2-3 | - | TRBD2 | TRBV9 | CASSVEDSGITDTQYF | TGTGCCAGCAGCGTAGAGGATAGCGGGATCACAGATACGCAGTATTTT
TRBJ2-5 | - | TRBD2 | TRBV10-3 | CAISGRRELAEDQYF | TGTGCCATCAGTGGACGGCGGGAGTTGGCCGAAGACCAGTACTTC
TRBJ1-2 | - | TRBD1 | TRBV6-1 | CASSEARTGFGYTF | TGTGCCAGCAGTGAAGCCCGGACAGGGTTTGGCTACACCTTC
TRBJ1-4 | - | - | TRBV7-2 | CASSPSGSWNEKLFF | TGTGCCAGCAGCCCCTCCGGGAGTTGGAATGAAAAACTGTTTTTT
TRBJ2-2 | - | - | TRBV28 | CASTRGGGQYGELFF | TGTGCCAGCACCCGTGGCGGAGGGCAATACGGGGAGCTGTTTTTT
TRBJ1-3 | - | TRBD1 | TRBV27 | CASRRQGAGNTIYF | TGTGCCAGTAGACGACAGGGCGCTGGAAACACCATATATTTT
TRBJ2-2 | - | TRBD2 | TRBV3-1/TRBV3-2 | CASSPLPRLAGNTGELFF | TGTGCCAGCAGCCCCCTCCCCAGACTAGCGGGGAACACCGGGGAGCTGTTTTTT
TRBJ2-2 | once | - | TRBV5-1 | CASSWGTAGAGELFF | TGCGCCAGCAGCTGGGGGACAGCGGGGGCCGGGGAGCTGTTTTTT
TRBJ2-1 | once | TRBD2 | TRBV6-6 | CASSRGLAGVNSYNEQFF | TGTGCCAGCAGTCGAGGACTAGCGGGAGTTAACTCCTACAATGAGCAGTTCTTC
TRBJ1-2 | - | TRBD1 | TRBV18 | CASSPDRVYGYTF | TGTGCCAGCTCTCCGGACAGGGTCTATGGCTACACCTTC
TRBJ2-5 | - | - | TRBV9 | CASSTRGETQYF | TGTGCCAGCAGCACCCGGGGGGAGACCCAGTACTTC
TRBJ2-1 | - | - | TRBV11-2 | CASSLRRVDNEQFF | TGTGCCAGCAGCTTAAGACGGGTCGACAATGAGCAGTTCTTC
TRBJ1-2 | - | - | TRBV28 | CASFVGTAYGYTF | TGTGCCAGTTTTGTAGGAACAGCCTATGGCTACACCTTC
TRBJ2-2 | - | - | TRBV4-2 | CASSQAVDYPLGGELFF | TGTGCCAGCAGCCAAGCAGTGGACTATCCCCTGGGCGGGGAGCTGTTTTTT
TRBJ2-3 | few | TRBD2 | TRBV12-5 | CASGPGLADTDTQYF | TGTGCTAGTGGACCAGGACTAGCGGACACAGATACGCAGTATTTT
TRBJ2-2 | - | - | TRBV29-1 | CSAGAGSTGELFF | TGCAGCGCTGGAGCCGGTTCAACCGGGGAGCTGTTTTTT
TRBJ2-7 | once | TRBD2 | TRBV2 | CACAASGNEQYF | TGTGCCTGCGCAGCTAGCGGGAACGAGCAGTACTTC
TRBJ1-5 | - | - | TRBV5-4 | CASSPGVGGNQPQHF | TGTGCCAGCAGCCCCGGGGTCGGTGGCAATCAGCCCCAGCATTTT
TRBJ2-1 | - | TRBD2 | TRBV4-2 | CASSQEYVGYGTSGSYTYNEQFF | TGTGCCAGCAGCCAAGAGTATGTGGGATACGGGACTAGCGGGAGTTACACCTACAATGAGCAGTTCTTC
TRBJ1-5 | few | - | TRBV19 | CASSIERGKPQHF | TGTGCCAGTAGTATTGAGAGGGGGAAGCCCCAGCATTTT
TRBJ2-7 | once | TRBD1 | TRBV5-4 | CASSLGGLRGRIPYEQYF | TGTGCCAGCAGCTTGGGGGGATTAAGGGGGCGCATCCCCTACGAGCAGTACTTC
TRBJ2-2 | - | - | TRBV7-9 | CASSLGDGRAGELFF | TGTGCCAGCAGCTTAGGGGACGGGAGAGCCGGGGAGCTGTTTTTT
TRBJ1-1 | - | - | TRBV6-2/TRBV6-3 | CASSANSFMNTEAFF | TGTGCCAGCAGTGCCAACAGTTTCATGAACACTGAAGCTTTCTTT
TRBJ2-7 | - | - | TRBV11-2 | CASSGSYEQYF | TGTGCCAGCTCCGGCTCCTACGAGCAGTACTTC
TRBJ2-7 | once | TRBD2 | TRBV11-2 | CASSLPAGGEEQYF | TGTGCCAGCAGCTTACCAGCGGGGGGAGAAGAGCAGTACTTC
TRBJ1-2 | - | TRBD1 | TRBV7-2 | CASSPIPGQDFYGYTF | TGTGCCAGCAGCCCAATCCCGGGACAGGACTTCTATGGCTACACCTTC
TRBJ2-5 | - | TRBD2 | TRBV19 | CASSIVLAVQETQYF | TGTGCCAGTAGTATTGTCCTAGCGGTCCAAGAGACCCAGTACTTC
TRBJ1-4 | - | - | TRBV3-1/TRBV3-2 | CASSRRERVLFF | TGTGCCAGCAGCCGACGGGAAAGGGTGCTGTTTTTT
TRBJ1-2 | - | - | TRBV7-5 | CVRSPSLRQGVSGYTF | TGTGTCAGAAGCCCATCCCTAAGACAGGGGGTTAGTGGCTACACCTTC
TRBJ1-1 | once | - | TRBV12-3/TRBV12-4 | CASSLIQGTEAFF | TGTGCCAGCAGTCTCATACAGGGAACTGAAGCTTTCTTT
TRBJ1-2 | few | TRBD1 | TRBV6-5 | CASRSDRVYGYTF | TGTGCCAGCAGAAGCGACAGGGTCTATGGCTACACCTTC
TRBJ1-1 | once | - | TRBV6-5 | CASAWGQGEAFF | TGTGCCAGCGCCTGGGGGCAAGGTGAAGCTTTCTTT
TRBJ1-2 | - | - | TRBV6-1 | CASSEEVKGGNYGYTF | TGTGCCAGCAGTGAGGAGGTGAAGGGAGGGAACTATGGCTACACCTTC
TRBJ1-6 | few | - | TRBV24-1 | CATSDRGADSPLHF | TGTGCCACCAGTGATCGGGGGGCCGATTCACCCCTCCACTTT
TRBJ2-7 | - | - | TRBV28 | CASSLLRQADYEQYF | TGTGCCAGCAGTTTGCTAAGGCAGGCAGACTACGAGCAGTACTTC
TRBJ1-1 | - | - | TRBV7-2 | CASSSQGFGTEAFF | TGTGCCAGCAGCTCCCAGGGGTTTGGGACTGAAGCTTTCTTT
TRBJ2-2 | once | TRBD1 | TRBV6-2/TRBV6-3 | CASSYLWDRGNTGELFF | TGTGCCAGCAGTTATCTCTGGGACAGGGGTAACACCGGGGAGCTGTTTTTT
TRBJ2-3 | - | TRBD2 | TRBV28 | CASSSRGGGADTQYF | TGTGCCAGCAGTTCCCGGGGCGGGGGGGCAGATACGCAGTATTTT
TRBJ1-1 | - | TRBD1 | TRBV4-1 | CASSQANFIGTGYTEAFF | TGCGCCAGCAGCCAAGCAAACTTTATTGGGACAGGGTACACTGAAGCTTTCTTT
TRBJ2-3 | - | - | TRBV18 | CASSPQGSGSDTQYF | TGTGCCAGCTCACCACAGGGGTCAGGGTCAGATACGCAGTATTTT
TRBJ2-1 | - | - | TRBV2 | CASSEVPRGSRSEQFF | TGTGCCAGCAGTGAAGTTCCCAGGGGCAGTAGGAGTGAGCAGTTCTTC
TRBJ2-2 | - | TRBD1 | TRBV10-2 | CASRTGVGELFF | TGCGCCAGCAGGACAGGGGTAGGGGAGCTGTTTTTT
TRBJ2-7 | few | TRBD1 | TRBV5-4 | CASSARTGTYEQYF | TGTGCCAGCAGCGCGCGGACAGGGACCTACGAGCAGTACTTC
TRBJ1-5 | - | - | TRBV6-1 | CVSSEASGASNQPQHF | TGTGTCAGCAGTGAAGCGTCTGGGGCCAGCAATCAGCCCCAGCATTTT
TRBJ1-5 | once | - | TRBV6-2/TRBV6-3 | CATSPRDYNQPQHF | TGTGCCACCAGCCCCAGGGACTACAATCAGCCCCAGCATTTT
TRBJ2-1 | - | - | TRBV21-1 | CASIERDEQFF | TGTGCCAGCATCGAGAGGGATGAGCAGTTCTTC
TRBJ2-7 | - | - | TRBV10-3 | CAISASEAYEQYF | TGTGCCATCAGTGCCAGTGAGGCCTACGAGCAGTACTTC
TRBJ2-5 | - | - | TRBV7-9 | CASSSYQETQYF | TGTGCCAGCAGCTCTTACCAAGAGACCCAGTACTTC